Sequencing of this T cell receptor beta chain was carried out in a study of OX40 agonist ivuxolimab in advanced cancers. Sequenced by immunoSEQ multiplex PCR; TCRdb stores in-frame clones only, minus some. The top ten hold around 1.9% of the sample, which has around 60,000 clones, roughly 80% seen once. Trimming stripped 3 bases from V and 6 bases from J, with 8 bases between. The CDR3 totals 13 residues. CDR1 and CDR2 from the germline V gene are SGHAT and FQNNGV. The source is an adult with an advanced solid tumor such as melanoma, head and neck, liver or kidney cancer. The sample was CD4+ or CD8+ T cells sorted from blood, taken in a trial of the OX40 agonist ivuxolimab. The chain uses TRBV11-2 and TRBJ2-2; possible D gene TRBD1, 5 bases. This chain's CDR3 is CASSFFRAGELFF. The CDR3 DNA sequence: TGTGCCAGCAGCTTTTTCAGGGCCGGGGAGCTGTTTTTT.